Listed here are 22 T cell receptor beta chains from one sample, sequenced in a study of T cell responses to AZD1222 COVID-19 vaccine. Generated by immunoSEQ multiplex PCR, the TCRdb table keeps only in-frame clones and is missing some. The sample carries 150,000 to 200,000 clones, over 75% recorded once. Source: peripheral blood, taken on day 0 of AZD1222 vaccination. The receptor source for this set is an adult in good health.

The chain combines TRBV11-2 with TRBJ2-5, with D unclear. This CDR3 has 14 amino acids. Trimming took 4 bases from V and 0 from J, leaving 9 bases between them. Germline V lookup: CDR1 SGHAT, CDR2 FQNNGV. The CDR3 DNA follows: TGTGCCAGCAGCTCCAGCCCGTACCAAGAGACCCAGTACTTC. Its protein is CASSSSPYQETQYF.

The gene calls are TRBV7-9 and TRBJ1-5, with a tentative D call TRBD1 (5 bases). V was shortened by 1 base and J by 4 bases, with 17 bases between the two germline ends. The germline gives CDR1 SEHNR, CDR2 FQNEAQ (reference sequence). The CDR3 covers 17 residues. Here the CDR3 reads CASSLGTGTEKNQPQHF. Written as DNA, the CDR3 is TGTGCCAGCAGCTTAGGGACCGGGACCGAGAAAAATCAGCCCCAGCATTTT. The whole variable domain, filled in from reference TRBV7-9 and TRBJ1-5, reads DTGVSQNPRHKITKRGQNVTFRCDPISEHNRLYWYRQTLGQGPEFLTYFQNEAQLEKSRLLSDRFSAERPKGSFSTLEIQRTEQGDSAMYLCASSLGTGTEKNQPQHFGDGTRLSIL.

The chain carries TRBV5-1 and TRBJ2-7, with D unresolved. Trimming pared 1 base from V and 7 bases from J, leaving 15 bases between. The CDR3 extends over 14 amino acids. In germline, CDR1 is SGHRS, CDR2 YFSETQ. The CDR3 reads CASSLTSPWDEQYF. CDR3 nucleotide sequence: TGCGCCAGCAGCTTGACCTCCCCTTGGGATGAGCAGTACTTC.

Comment on this clone: The same CDR3 is also encoded by other DNA sequences in this sample. This chain links TRBV12-3 or TRBV12-4 with TRBJ2-3; D gene unclear. V was pared by 8 bases and J by 6 bases, with 9 bases between. There are 11 residues in the CDR3. CDR3 DNA sequence: TGTGCCAGCTCCTTAGAGGATACGCAGTATTTT. Protein product: CASSLEDTQYF.

The chain recombines TRBV3-1 (or the pseudogene TRBV3-2) with TRBJ2-2; TRBD2 might be the D (5 bases). The CDR3 has 16 amino acids. Trimming removed 0 bases from V and 7 bases from J, with 15 bases in between. CDR1 is LGHDT and CDR2 is YNNKEL in the germline V gene (reference sequence). The CDR3: CASSQERERFGGELFF. Written as DNA, the CDR3 is TGTGCCAGCAGCCAAGAGAGGGAACGGTTTGGCGGGGAGCTGTTTTTT.

The chain uses TRBV19 and TRBJ2-2; 11 bases are shared with TRBD2. The CDR3 contains 16 residues. Germline trimming cut 3 bases from V and 4 bases from J; bases unmatched to any gene: 4. CDR1 LNHDA and CDR2 SQIVND come from the germline V gene (reference sequence). CDR3 amino acids: CASSIIAGGSTGELFF. The CDR3 DNA reads TGTGCCAGTAGTATTATAGCGGGGGGGAGCACCGGGGAGCTGTTTTTT.

This clone was detected only a few times. The CDR3 sequence is CASSLASGGSYEQYF. In DNA form, the CDR3 reads TGCGCCAGCAGCTTGGCCAGTGGCGGGTCCTACGAGCAGTACTTC. The chain employs TRBV5-1 and TRBJ2-7; TRBD2 might be the D (5 bases). V shed 0 bases and J shed 1 base, with 11 bases lying between them. The CDR3 is 15 residues long. The V gene's germline CDR1 is SGHRS and CDR2 YFSETQ.

This clone was observed a handful of times. In nucleotides, the CDR3 is TGCGCCAGCAGCCAGGAGAGGTGGGGGTATAGCAATCAGCCCCAGCATTTT. It yields the protein CASSQERWGYSNQPQHF. The V gene is TRBV4-3, the J gene TRBJ1-5; D is possibly TRBD1 (5 bases). V was pared by 3 bases and J by 0 bases, with 15 bases between. The CDR3 loop spans 17 amino acids. Germline values: CDR1 LGHNA, CDR2 YSLEER.

The J gene is TRBJ2-1, the V gene TRBV7-3, with 14 bases that match TRBD2. Germline V lookup: CDR1 SGHTA, CDR2 FQGTGA. The CDR3 has 16 residues. The V gene end was trimmed by 6 bases and the J gene end by 4 bases; junction bases not matched to a gene: 5. The CDR3 is CASSRTSGGRYNEQFF. CDR3 coding DNA: TGTGCCAGCAGTCGGACTAGCGGGGGGAGGTACAATGAGCAGTTCTTC.

This chain links TRBV7-3 with TRBJ2-1; D is ambiguous. Germline CDR1 and CDR2: SGHTA and FQGTGA. V lost 2 bases, J lost 9 bases, and 11 bases lay in between. The CDR3 loop spans 13 amino acids. The CDR3 bases are TGTGCCAGCAGCTTATCGGCCATCGGTGAGCAGTTCTTC. Translation: CASSLSAIGEQFF. Complete variable domain (other parts from reference TRBV7-3 and TRBJ2-1): GAGVSQTPSNKVTEKGKYVELRCDPISGHTALYWYRQSLGQGPEFLIYFQGTGAADDSGLPNDRFFAVRPEGSVSTLKIQRTERGDSAVYLCASSLSAIGEQFFGPGTRLTVL.

This clone was observed once. The rearrangement uses TRBV14 and TRBJ1-1; the D is unclear. Trimming removed 4 bases from V and 0 bases from J, with 9 bases in between. Germline lookup yields CDR1 SGHDN and CDR2 FVKESK. CDR3 length: 14 residues. The CDR3 DNA reads TGTGCCAGCAGCCGTCACCTCATGAACACTGAAGCTTTCTTT. It encodes CASSRHLMNTEAFF.

A note on this clone: One junction end does not reproduce the germline sequence, and a read error may be involved. The CDR3 nucleotides read TGCGCCAGCAGCCAAGATCCTGGGACAGGTAACTATGGCTGCACCTTC. It yields the protein CASSQDPGTGNYGCTF. The chain joins TRBV4-1 to TRBJ1-2, with TRBD1 matching 8 bases. Germline V gene sequence: CDR1 MGHRA, CDR2 YSYEKL. This CDR3 is 16 amino acids long.

V gene TRBV6-5 combines with J gene TRBJ1-2, with 8 nucleotides matching TRBD1. The CDR3 contains 15 residues. Germline V gene sequence: CDR1 MNHEY, CDR2 SVGAGI. V shed 5 bases, J shed 3 bases, and the junction held 8 bases outside the gene matches. CDR3 residues: CASSHRTGSHYGYTF. The CDR3 DNA reads as TGTGCCAGCAGTCACCGGACAGGGTCACACTATGGCTACACCTTC.

V gene TRBV5-1 combines with J gene TRBJ1-5, with unresolved D. V was cut by 1 base and J by 7 bases, with 9 bases left in between. The CDR3 extends over 13 amino acids. From germline, CDR1 is SGHRS and CDR2 YFSETQ. CDR3 amino acids: CASSLIPGQPQHF. The CDR3 DNA is TGCGCCAGCAGCTTGATCCCGGGCCAGCCCCAGCATTTT. Full variable domain (remainder filled in from reference TRBV5-1 and TRBJ1-5): KAGVTQTPRYLIKTRGQQVTLSCSPISGHRSVSWYQQTPGQGLQFLFEYFSETQRNKGNFPGRFSGRQFSNSRSEMNVSTLELGDSALYLCASSLIPGQPQHFGDGTRLSIL.

V gene TRBV6-6 combines with J gene TRBJ1-5; 12 nucleotides line up with TRBD1. This CDR3 has 16 residues. The V segment lost 7 bases and the J segment 3 bases; nucleotides outside the gene matches: 7. Germline values: CDR1 MNHNY, CDR2 SVGAGI (reference sequence). CDR3 loop: CASILGDRGPNQPQHF. The DNA for the CDR3 is TGTGCCAGCATTCTAGGGGACAGGGGGCCCAATCAGCCCCAGCATTTT.

V usage is TRBV6-5 and J usage is TRBJ1-2; TRBD1 matches 7 bases. CDR3 length equals 15 residues. Germline V gene data show CDR1 as MNHEY and CDR2 as SVGAGI. V gave up 2 bases and J gave up 0 bases; unmatched junction bases: 3. In nucleotides, the CDR3 is TGTGCCAGCAGTTACGGACAGGATTCTAACTATGGCTACACCTTC. Translation gives CASSYGQDSNYGYTF.

J is TRBJ2-6 and V is TRBV7-6; 9 positions agree with TRBD1. Germline CDR1 reads SGHVS; CDR2 reads FNYEAQ. This CDR3 contains 18 residues. V trimming: 5 bases; J trimming: 3 bases; junction bases outside the gene matches: 11. DNA of the CDR3: TGTGCCAGCAGCCGACTAGCCGGGACAGGGTTTGGGGCCAACGTCCTGACTTTC. This sequence encodes CASSRLAGTGFGANVLTF.

This clone was recorded once. The chain has TRBV11-2 and TRBJ2-5, with TRBD2 matching over 11 bases. Per germline, CDR1 SGHAT and CDR2 FQNNGV. With V trimmed by 4 bases and J by 1 base, 2 bases remained unmatched. The CDR3 spans 15 residues. The CDR3 sequence is CASSSGTSGQETQYF. The CDR3 bases are TGTGCCAGCAGCTCCGGGACTAGCGGCCAAGAGACCCAGTACTTC. The entire variable domain, with the rest obtained from reference TRBV11-2 and TRBJ2-5, is as follows: EAGVAQSPRYKIIEKRQSVAFWCNPISGHATLYWYQQILGQGPKLLIQFQNNGVVDDSQLPKDRFSAERLKGVDSTLKIQPAKLEDSAVYLCASSSGTSGQETQYFGPGTRLLVL.

V is TRBV2 and J is TRBJ2-3; no reliable D call. The CDR3 sequence is 14 residues long. Per the germline V gene, CDR1 is SNHLY and CDR2 is FYNNEI. The V end lost 0 bases, the J end lost 0 bases, and 4 bases lay between the germline ends. The CDR3 sequence: CASSEASSTDTQYF. The CDR3 DNA reads TGTGCCAGCAGTGAAGCGTCTAGCACAGATACGCAGTATTTT.

The chain couples TRBV4-1 to TRBJ2-7; the D gene is possibly TRBD2 (7 bases). Per germline, CDR1 MGHRA and CDR2 YSYEKL. V was pared by 4 bases and J by 7 bases, with 20 bases between. This CDR3 spans 15 amino acids. DNA for the CDR3: TGCGCCAGCAGCCGGGGGAGCGGGACACAGGGAGAGCAGTACTTC. Translated, it gives CASSRGSGTQGEQYF.

This chain uses TRBV28 with TRBJ1-5, with TRBD1 as a possible D gene (5 bases). Germline V CDR1 and CDR2: MDHEN, SYDVKM. The CDR3 totals 14 residues. Trimming shortened V by 4 bases and J by 6 bases, and 13 bases separated the two germline ends. The CDR3 loop is CASSSSGSGQPQHF. CDR3 bases: TGTGCCAGCAGTTCCTCAGGGTCGGGTCAGCCCCAGCATTTT.

The chain links TRBV6-6 to TRBJ1-2; D remains ambiguous. V was clipped by 0 bases and J by 8 bases, with 13 bases between them. Germline V gene data show CDR1 as MNHNY and CDR2 as SVGAGI (reference sequence). The CDR3 runs 14 residues. The CDR3 nucleotides read TGTGCCAGCAGTTACTCGAGAGGCGCGGTAGGCTACACCTTC. Its translation is CASSYSRGAVGYTF.